This T cell receptor (beta chain) originates from a study of identifying expanded T cells in peripheral blood. Findings of the study overall: Across healthy donors, higher total template counts meant significantly greater approximately two-week count variance.

No infections or other immune events were documented during collection. The method was immunoSEQ multiplex PCR; TCRdb's version includes in-frame clones alone and lacks a portion of them. The sample records about 110,000 clones, about nine tenths being singletons. Trimming removed 5 bases from V and 4 bases from J, with 7 bases in between. The CDR3 sequence is 12 residues long. In germline, CDR1 is SGHAT, CDR2 FQNNGV. Points on this clone: Its matching antigen is unknown.

This clonotype was sampled from a person aged 18-69 years in good health. The V call is TRBV11-2, the J call TRBJ2-3; D remains ambiguous. The sample taken for sequencing was blood. This CDR3 reads CASSPGADTQYF. The CDR3 coding sequence is TGTGCCAGCAGCCCTGGGGCAGATACGCAGTATTTT.